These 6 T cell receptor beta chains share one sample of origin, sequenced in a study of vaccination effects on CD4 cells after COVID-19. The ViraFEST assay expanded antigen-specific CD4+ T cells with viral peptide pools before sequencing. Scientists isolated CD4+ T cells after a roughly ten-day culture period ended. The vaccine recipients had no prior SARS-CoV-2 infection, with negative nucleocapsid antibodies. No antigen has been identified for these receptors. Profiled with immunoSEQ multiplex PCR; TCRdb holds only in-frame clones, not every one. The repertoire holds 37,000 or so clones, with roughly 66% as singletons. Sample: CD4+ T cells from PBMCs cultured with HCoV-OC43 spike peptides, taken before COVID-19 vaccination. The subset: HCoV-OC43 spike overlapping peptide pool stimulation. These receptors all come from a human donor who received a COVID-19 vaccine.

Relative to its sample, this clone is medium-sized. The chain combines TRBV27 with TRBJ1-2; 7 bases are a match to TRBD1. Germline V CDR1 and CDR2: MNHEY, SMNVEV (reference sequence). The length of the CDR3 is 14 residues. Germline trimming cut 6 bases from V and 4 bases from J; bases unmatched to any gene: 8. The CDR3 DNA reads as TGTGCCAGCAGAGAGAGGGGACAGCTCTATGGCTACACCTTC. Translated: CASRERGQLYGYTF.

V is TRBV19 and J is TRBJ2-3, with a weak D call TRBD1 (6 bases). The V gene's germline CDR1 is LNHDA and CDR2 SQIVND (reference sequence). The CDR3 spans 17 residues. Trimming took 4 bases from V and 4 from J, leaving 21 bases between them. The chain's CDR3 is CASSNGGTTLLADTQYF. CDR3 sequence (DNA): TGTGCCAGTAGTAATGGTGGGACAACACTCCTCGCAGATACGCAGTATTTT.

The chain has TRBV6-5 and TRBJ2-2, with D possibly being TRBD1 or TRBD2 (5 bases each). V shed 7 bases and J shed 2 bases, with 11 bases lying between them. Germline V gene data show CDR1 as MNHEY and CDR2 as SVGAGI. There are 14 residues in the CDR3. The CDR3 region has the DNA TGTGCCAGCATTCGGGGCCATAACACCGGGGAGCTGTTTTTT. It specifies CASIRGHNTGELFF.

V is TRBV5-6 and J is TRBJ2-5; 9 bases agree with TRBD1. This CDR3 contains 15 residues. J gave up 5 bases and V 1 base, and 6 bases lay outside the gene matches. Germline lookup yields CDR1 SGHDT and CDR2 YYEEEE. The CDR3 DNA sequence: TGTGCCAGCAGCTTGACGGGGGACAGGGAGGAGACCCAGTACTTC. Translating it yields CASSLTGDREETQYF.

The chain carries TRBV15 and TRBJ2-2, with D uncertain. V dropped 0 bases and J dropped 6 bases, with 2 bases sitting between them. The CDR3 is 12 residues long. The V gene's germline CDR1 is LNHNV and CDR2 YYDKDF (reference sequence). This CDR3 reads CATSREAGELFF. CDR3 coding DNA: TGTGCCACCAGCAGAGAAGCCGGGGAGCTGTTTTTT.

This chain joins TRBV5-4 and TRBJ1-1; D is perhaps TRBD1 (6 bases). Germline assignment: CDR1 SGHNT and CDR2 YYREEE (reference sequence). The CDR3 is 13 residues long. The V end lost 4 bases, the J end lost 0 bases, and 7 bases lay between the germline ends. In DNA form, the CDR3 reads TGTGCCAGCAGCCGGACAGTGAACACTGAAGCTTTCTTT. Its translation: CASSRTVNTEAFF.